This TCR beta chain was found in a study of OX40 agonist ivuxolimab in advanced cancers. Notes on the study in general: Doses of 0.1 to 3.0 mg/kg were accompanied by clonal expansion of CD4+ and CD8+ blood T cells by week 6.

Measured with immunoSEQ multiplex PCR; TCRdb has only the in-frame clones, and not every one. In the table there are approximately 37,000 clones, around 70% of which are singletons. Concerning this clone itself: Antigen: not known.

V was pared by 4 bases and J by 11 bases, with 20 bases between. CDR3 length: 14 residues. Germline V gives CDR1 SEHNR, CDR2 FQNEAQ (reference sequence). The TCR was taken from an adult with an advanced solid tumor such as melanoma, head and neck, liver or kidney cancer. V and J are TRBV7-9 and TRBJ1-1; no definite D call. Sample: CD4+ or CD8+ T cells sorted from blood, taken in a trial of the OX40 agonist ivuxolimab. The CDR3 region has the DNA TGTGCCAGCAGCTCCTCGAGGACGGCCGGCCCGGCTTTCTTT. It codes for CASSSSRTAGPAFF.